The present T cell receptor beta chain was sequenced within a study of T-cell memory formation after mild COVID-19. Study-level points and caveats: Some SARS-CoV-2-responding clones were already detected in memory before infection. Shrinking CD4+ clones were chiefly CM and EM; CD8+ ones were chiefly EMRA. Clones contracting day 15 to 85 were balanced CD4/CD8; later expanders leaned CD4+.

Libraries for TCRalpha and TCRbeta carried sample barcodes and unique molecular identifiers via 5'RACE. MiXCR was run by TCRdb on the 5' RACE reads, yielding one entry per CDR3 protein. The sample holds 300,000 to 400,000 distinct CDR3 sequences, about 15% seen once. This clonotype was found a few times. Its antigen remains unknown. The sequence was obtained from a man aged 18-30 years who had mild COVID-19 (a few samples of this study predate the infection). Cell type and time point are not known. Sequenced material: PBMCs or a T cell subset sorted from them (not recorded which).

The CDR3 reads CASSVGGMKNRGDTQYF. The CDR3 DNA follows: TGTGCCAGCAGCGTAGGTGGTATGAAGAATCGGGGAGATACGCAGTATTTT. V usage is TRBV9 and J usage is TRBJ2-3, with TRBD2 as a possible D gene (5 bases). Per germline, CDR1 SGDLS and CDR2 YYNGEE. There are 17 residues in the CDR3. The V end lost 0 bases, the J end lost 5 bases, and 19 bases lay between the germline ends.